The clone carrying this T cell receptor beta chain was recorded only once. The target antigen is unknown. CDR1 is MGHDK, CDR2 SYGVNS, per germline. Trimming removed 1 base at V and 0 bases at J, with 13 bases between. The CDR3 is 18 residues long. The primer mix had 60 Vbeta and 13 Jbeta primers. Produced via immunoSEQ multiplex PCR; TCRdb's table is partial and in-frame only. The table lists over 150,000 clones, about two thirds of them singletons. This sample was included in a study of cytomegalovirus exposure and HLA in healthy donors. Study results and caveats: Later analysis revealed greater clonal expansion in HLA-associated TCR beta chains than in equally common others.

The sequence was collected from a young woman in good health and CMV-seropositive. Material: PBMCs. The chain has TRBV25-1 and TRBJ2-6, with D possibly TRBD1 on 5 matching bases. The CDR3 sequence: CASSEFAGRNSGANVLTF. CDR3 DNA sequence: TGTGCCAGCAGTGAATTCGCAGGGCGTAACTCTGGGGCCAACGTCCTGACTTTC.